This T cell receptor beta chain was recovered during a study of molecular identifiers for immune sequencing clone quantification. Study details: Naive CD8 RNA (around 20,000 or 100,000 cells) was divided into five aliquots, with four sequenced.

A single record per CDR3 protein comes from TCRdb applying MiXCR to the PCR reads. The table includes about 70,000 distinct CDR3 sequences, approximately 17% detected once. Sorting was used to obtain naive CD8 T cells (CD8+CD4-CCR7+CD45RA+). The CDR3 totals 18 residues. Germline CDR1 is SGHVS and CDR2 is FNYEAQ. V was trimmed by 5 bases and J by 4 bases, leaving 24 bases between them. The sample comprised naive CD8+ T cells from blood, with Jurkat cell RNA spiked in. The subset: FACS-sorted CD8+CD4-CCR7+CD45RA+ naive T cells. This sequence was found in a human donor in good health. Some libraries in this study had Jurkat cell RNA spiked in. The V call is TRBV7-6, the J call TRBJ2-1; the D is unclear. The CDR3 coding sequence is TGTGCCAGCAGCCCGAAAGGTCGGACCTACATAATATACAATGAGCAGTTCTTC. Protein product: CASSPKGRTYIIYNEQFF.